The clone carrying this T cell receptor (beta chain) was detected once. The age range of participants was 18 to 89 years, with residence in about two dozen US areas. Cohort allocation depended upon clinical history that participants reported. Using immunoSEQ multiplex PCR, the repertoire was profiled, and TCRdb retains in-frame clones only, with some absent. Of about 480,000 clones in the sample, around 85% were seen once. The data derive from a study of blood T cell repertoires in COVID-19. Across the whole study: From the United States, Italy and Spain came samples of acute and convalescent COVID-19. T cells, B-cell-depleted T cells, or PBMCs provided the cDNA or gDNA that served as material.

This CDR3 is 15 amino acids long. V lost 4 bases, J lost 4 bases, and 17 bases lay in between. In germline, CDR1 is SGHKS, CDR2 YYEKEE (reference sequence). Source material: PBMCs or T cells enriched from blood (not recorded which). This rearrangement joins TRBV5-5 to TRBJ1-1, with D unresolved. This clonotype was sampled from a woman aged 55-70 years who had recovered from COVID-19. This chain's CDR3 is CASSRWRTTATEAFF. The CDR3 nucleotides read TGTGCCAGCAGCCGGTGGAGGACCACGGCCACTGAAGCTTTCTTT.